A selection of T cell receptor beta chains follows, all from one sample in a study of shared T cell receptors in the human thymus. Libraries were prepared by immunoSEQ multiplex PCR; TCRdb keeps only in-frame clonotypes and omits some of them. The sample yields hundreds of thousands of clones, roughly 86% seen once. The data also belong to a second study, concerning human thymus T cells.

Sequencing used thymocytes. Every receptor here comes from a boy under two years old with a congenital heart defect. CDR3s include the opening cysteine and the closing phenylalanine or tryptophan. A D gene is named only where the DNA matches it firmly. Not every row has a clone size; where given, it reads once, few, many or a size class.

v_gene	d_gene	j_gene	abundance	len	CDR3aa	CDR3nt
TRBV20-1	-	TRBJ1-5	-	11	CSARVAGPQHF	TGCAGTGCTAGAGTCGCGGGACCCCAGCATTTT
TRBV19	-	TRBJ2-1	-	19	CASSIGSRRRADSYNEQFF	TGTGCCAGTAGTATAGGGAGTCGGAGGCGGGCCGACTCCTACAATGAGCAGTTCTTC
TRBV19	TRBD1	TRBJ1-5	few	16	CASKTWDRHSNQPQHF	TGTGCCAGTAAAACCTGGGACAGGCATAGCAATCAGCCCCAGCATTTT
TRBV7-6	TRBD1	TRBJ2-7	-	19	CASSLGSRDSRPNSYEQYF	TGTGCCAGCAGCTTAGGGTCCCGGGACAGCCGACCCAACTCCTACGAGCAGTACTTC
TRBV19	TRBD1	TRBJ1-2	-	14	CASSTTQGARGYTF	TGTGCCAGTAGTACAACCCAGGGGGCGAGAGGCTACACCTTC
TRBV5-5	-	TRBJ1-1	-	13	CASSPPLDTEAFF	TGTGCCAGCAGCCCCCCCCTTGACACTGAAGCTTTCTTT
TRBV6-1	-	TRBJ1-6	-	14	CASSDQDLNSPLHF	TGTGCCAGCAGTGACCAGGATCTTAATTCACCCCTCCACTTT
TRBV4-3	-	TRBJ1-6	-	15	CASSQDRGGFSPLHF	TGCGCCAGCAGCCAAGATCGGGGGGGCTTTTCACCCCTCCACTTT
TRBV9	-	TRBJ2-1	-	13	CASSVETDYEQFF	TGTGCCAGCAGCGTAGAAACAGATTATGAGCAGTTCTTC
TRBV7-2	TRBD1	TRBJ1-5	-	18	CASSLAPVRGHSNQPQHF	TGTGCCAGCAGCTTAGCGCCTGTCAGGGGGCACAGCAATCAGCCCCAGCATTTT
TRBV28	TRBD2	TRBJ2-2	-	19	CASRVLAGESAFNTGELFF	TGTGCCAGCAGGGTACTAGCGGGAGAATCCGCCTTTAACACCGGGGAGCTGTTTTTT
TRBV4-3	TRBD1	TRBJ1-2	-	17	CASSHDLHGDRVHGYTF	TGCGCCAGCAGCCATGATCTCCACGGGGACAGGGTCCATGGCTACACCTTC
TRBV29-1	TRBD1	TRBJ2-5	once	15	CSVALRQGSGETQYF	TGCAGCGTTGCCCTTCGACAGGGTAGTGGGGAGACCCAGTACTTC
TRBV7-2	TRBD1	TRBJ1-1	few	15	CASSLSRQGATEAFF	TGTGCCAGCAGCCTGTCCCGACAGGGGGCGACTGAAGCTTTCTTT
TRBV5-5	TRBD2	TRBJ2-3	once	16	CASSLAKREEADTQYF	TGTGCCAGCAGCTTGGCCAAGCGGGAGGAGGCAGATACGCAGTATTTT
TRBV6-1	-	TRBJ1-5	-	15	CASSELASVNQPQHF	TGTGCCAGCAGTGAACTGGCCTCAGTCAATCAGCCCCAGCATTTT
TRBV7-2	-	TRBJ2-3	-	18	CASSLDRSASQRWDTQYF	TGTGCCAGCAGCTTAGATCGATCGGCTAGCCAACGCTGGGATACGCAGTATTTT
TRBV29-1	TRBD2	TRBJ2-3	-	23	CSVVVFGWQQSGSGPLGTDTQYF	TGCAGCGTTGTGGTGTTTGGATGGCAGCAAAGCGGGAGTGGCCCCCTGGGCACAGATACGCAGTATTTT
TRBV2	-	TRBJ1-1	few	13	CASSQDRNTEAFF	TGTGCCAGCAGCCAGGACAGGAACACTGAAGCTTTCTTT
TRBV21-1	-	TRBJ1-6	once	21	CASSKALFDTEMSSYNSPLHF	TGTGCCAGCAGCAAAGCGCTTTTTGACACCGAGATGAGCTCCTATAATTCACCCCTCCACTTT
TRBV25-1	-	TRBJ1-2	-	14	CASSAGGRNYGYTF	TGTGCCAGCAGTGCCGGCGGAAGGAACTATGGCTACACCTTC
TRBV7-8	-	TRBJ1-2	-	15	CASSTEGVPTYGYTF	TGTGCCAGCAGCACCGAGGGGGTGCCTACCTATGGCTACACCTTC
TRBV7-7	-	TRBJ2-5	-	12	CASSPDAGPKYF	TGTGCTAGCAGCCCCGACGCTGGGCCTAAGTACTTC
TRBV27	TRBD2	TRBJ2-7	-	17	CASRQTSGGPNSYEQYF	TGTGCCAGCAGACAGACTAGCGGGGGGCCCAACTCCTACGAGCAGTACTTC
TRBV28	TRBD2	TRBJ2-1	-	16	CASSFVGLAEYNEQFF	TGTGCCAGCAGTTTTGTGGGACTAGCGGAGTACAATGAGCAGTTCTTC
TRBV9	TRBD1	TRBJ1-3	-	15	CASSARDRVTDTIYF	TGTGCCAGCAGCGCTCGGGACAGGGTGACAGACACCATATATTTT
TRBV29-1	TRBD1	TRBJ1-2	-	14	CSVDKGDRSYGYTF	TGCAGCGTTGATAAGGGGGACAGGAGCTATGGCTACACCTTC
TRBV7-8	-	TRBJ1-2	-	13	CASSHRELYGYTF	TGTGCCAGCAGCCATCGGGAGCTCTATGGCTACACCTTC
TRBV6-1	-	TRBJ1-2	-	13	CASSDGSGYGYTF	TGTGCCAGCAGTGATGGGTCAGGGTATGGCTACACCTTC
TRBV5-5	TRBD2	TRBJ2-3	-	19	CASSLKRDEWVASTDTQYF	TGTGCCAGCAGCTTGAAGCGGGATGAGTGGGTTGCGAGCACAGATACGCAGTATTTT
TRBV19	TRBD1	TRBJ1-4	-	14	CASSSDRGHEKLFF	TGTGCCAGTAGTTCCGACAGGGGGCATGAAAAACTGTTTTTT
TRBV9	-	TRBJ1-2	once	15	CASSVAGDGLNGYTF	TGTGCCAGCAGCGTAGCAGGGGATGGGCTCAATGGCTACACCTTC
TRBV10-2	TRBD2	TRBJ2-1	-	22	CASSEPASGTSGRWTADNEQFF	TGCGCCAGCAGTGAACCGGCCTCCGGGACTAGCGGGAGGTGGACCGCCGACAATGAGCAGTTCTTC
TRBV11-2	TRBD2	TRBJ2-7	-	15	CASSSPSGGTYEQYF	TGTGCCAGCAGCAGCCCTAGCGGGGGGACCTACGAGCAGTACTTC
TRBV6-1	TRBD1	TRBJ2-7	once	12	CASGDREGEQYF	TGTGCCAGCGGGGACAGGGAAGGCGAGCAGTACTTC
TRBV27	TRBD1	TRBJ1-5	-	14	CASSFGQVGQPQHF	TGTGCCAGCAGTTTCGGACAGGTAGGGCAGCCCCAGCATTTT